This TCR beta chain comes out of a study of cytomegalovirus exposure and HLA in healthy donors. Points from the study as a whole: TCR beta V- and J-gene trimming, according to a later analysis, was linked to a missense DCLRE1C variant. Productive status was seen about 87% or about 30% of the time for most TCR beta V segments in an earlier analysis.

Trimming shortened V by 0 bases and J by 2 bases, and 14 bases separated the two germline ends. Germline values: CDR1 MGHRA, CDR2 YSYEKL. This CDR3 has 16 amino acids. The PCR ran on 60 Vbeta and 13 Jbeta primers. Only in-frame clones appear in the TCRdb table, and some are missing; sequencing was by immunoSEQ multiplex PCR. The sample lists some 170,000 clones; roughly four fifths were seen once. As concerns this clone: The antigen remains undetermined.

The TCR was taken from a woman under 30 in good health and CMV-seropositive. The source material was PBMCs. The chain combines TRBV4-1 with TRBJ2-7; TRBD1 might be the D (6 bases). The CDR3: CASSQDTRGSTYEQYF. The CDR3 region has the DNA TGCGCCAGCAGCCAAGATACGAGGGGGAGCACCTACGAGCAGTACTTC.